These T cell receptor beta chains were read from a single sample in a study of breast tumors, draining lymph nodes, adjacent tissues. TCRdb re-called the multiplex PCR reads through MiXCR, storing one row per CDR3 protein. The sample comprises around 100,000 distinct CDR3 sequences, around 21% of which are singletons, and around 1.3% rests with the top ten. The source material was axillary lymph node tissue. All receptors come from a female donor with breast cancer. Some clones in this sample may be carry-over from other donors' samples. CDR3s include the opening cysteine and the closing phenylalanine or tryptophan. Fields, in order: D gene, J gene, clone size, V gene, CDR3 protein, CDR3 DNA. D genes are given only for firm matches. A row's size may be missing; if present it is once, few, many or a size class.

- TRBJ2-5 few TRBV18 CASSPPGGETQYF TGTGCCAGCTCACCCCCGGGTGGGGAGACCCAGTACTTC
TRBD1 TRBJ1-1 - TRBV6-5 CASSSWGQSPEAFF TGTGCCAGCAGTTCCTGGGGACAGTCCCCTGAAGCTTTCTTT
- TRBJ2-1 - TRBV3-1 CASSPPVSSYNEQFF TGTGCCAGCAGCCCACCAGTCAGTTCCTACAATGAGCAGTTCTTC
- TRBJ1-2 many TRBV11-2 CASSLGVGDGYTF TGTGCCAGCAGCTTAGGGGTCGGCGATGGCTACACCTTC
TRBD1 TRBJ1-2 many TRBV7-8 CASSLGGTGGYGYTF TGTGCCAGCAGCTTAGGCGGGACAGGGGGCTATGGCTACACCTTC
- TRBJ2-7 many TRBV20-1 CSARGPFNGAGYYEQYF TGCAGTGCTAGAGGGCCCTTTAACGGTGCGGGATATTACGAGCAGTACTTC
- TRBJ1-5 few TRBV28 CASSGIQLNNQPQHF TGTGCCAGCAGTGGAATACAGCTGAATAATCAGCCCCAGCATTTT
- TRBJ2-1 many TRBV7-8 CASSLGPPEFF TGTGCCAGCAGCTTAGGTCCCCCCGAGTTCTTC
- TRBJ1-2 many TRBV30 CAAQRPSNYGYTF TGTGCCGCACAGAGGCCGTCTAACTATGGCTACACCTTC
- TRBJ2-7 many TRBV9 CASSGRQWDYEQYF TGTGCCAGCAGCGGCCGACAGTGGGACTACGAGCAGTACTTC
- TRBJ2-2 medium-sized TRBV9 CASSVDGGAGTGELFF TGTGCCAGCAGCGTAGATGGGGGCGCGGGGACCGGGGAGCTGTTTTTT
TRBD1 TRBJ1-6 many TRBV30 CAWSYRTGNSPLHF TGTGCCTGGAGTTACAGGACAGGGAATTCACCCCTCCACTTT
- TRBJ2-7 many TRBV10-3 CAISPGLSYEQYF TGTGCCATCAGTCCCGGACTATCCTACGAGCAGTACTTC
TRBD1 TRBJ1-2 many TRBV24-1 CATSDRTGGNIYGYTF TGTGCCACCAGTGATCGGACAGGGGGCAATATCTATGGCTACACCTTC
- TRBJ2-5 many TRBV20-1 CSARLDRPGHRAQYF TGCAGTGCTAGATTAGACAGGCCCGGGCATAGGGCCCAGTACTTC
TRBD1 TRBJ1-2 - TRBV5-6 CASSLGTEVRGYTF TGTGCCAGCAGCTTAGGGACAGAAGTCCGCGGCTACACCTTC
- TRBJ1-4 many TRBV10-3 CAISGDNEKLFF TGTGCCATCAGTGGGGATAATGAAAAACTGTTTTTT
- TRBJ2-1 many TRBV5-6 CASSLVTVEQFF TGTGCCAGCAGCTTGGTGACCGTTGAGCAGTTCTTC
- TRBJ2-1 - TRBV5-1 CASSPTGTEAYNEQFF TGCGCCAGCAGCCCCACCGGGACGGAGGCCTACAATGAGCAGTTCTTC
- TRBJ1-1 few TRBV7-8 CASSLLPGTFLTEAFF TGTGCCAGCAGCTTACTACCCGGGACATTCTTAACTGAAGCTTTCTTT
- TRBJ1-5 - TRBV5-5 CASSAGSNSNQPQHF TGTGCCAGCAGCGCCGGATCTAATAGCAATCAGCCCCAGCATTTT
TRBD2 TRBJ2-1 many TRBV6-6 CASRGLADNEQFF TGTGCCAGCAGGGGACTAGCCGACAATGAGCAGTTCTTC
TRBD2 TRBJ2-5 many TRBV18 CASSPRGTRGETQYF TGTGCCAGCTCACCACGCGGGACTAGAGGGGAGACCCAGTACTTC
- TRBJ2-1 many TRBV11-2 CASSSRGDYNEQFF TGTGCCAGCAGCTCCAGGGGGGATTACAATGAGCAGTTCTTC
- TRBJ1-4 many TRBV15 CATSRGSGGHNEKLFF TGTGCCACCAGCAGAGGCTCGGGAGGGCACAATGAAAAACTGTTTTTT
- TRBJ1-1 - TRBV18 CASSPWGAMNTEAFF TGTGCCAGCTCACCTTGGGGGGCAATGAACACTGAAGCTTTCTTT
- TRBJ2-2 many TRBV7-9 CASSLGPYGPNTGELFF TGTGCCAGCAGCTTGGGTCCATATGGGCCGAACACCGGGGAGCTGTTTTTT
- TRBJ2-1 - TRBV7-8 CASSLVYYQSYNEQFF TGTGCCAGCAGCTTAGTCTATTATCAATCCTACAATGAGCAGTTCTTC
TRBD2 TRBJ2-7 many TRBV6-1 CASRTFAGGFEQYF TGTGCCAGCAGAACCTTTGCGGGGGGTTTCGAGCAGTACTTC
TRBD2 TRBJ2-3 many TRBV20-1 CSARGTSGLTDTQYF TGCAGTGCTAGAGGGACTAGCGGCCTCACAGATACGCAGTATTTT
TRBD2 TRBJ2-2 - TRBV5-4 CASSLGLASTGEVFF TGTGCCAGCAGCTTGGGACTAGCTAGCACCGGGGAGGTGTTTTTT
TRBD2 TRBJ2-7 many TRBV4-1 CASSQAVRLALAGVYEQYF TGCGCCAGCAGCCAAGCAGTGCGGCTAGCACTAGCGGGAGTATACGAGCAGTACTTC
TRBD1 TRBJ2-1 many TRBV2 CASSHRTGGRLVNNEQFF TGTGCCAGCAGTCATCGGACAGGGGGCAGATTGGTCAACAATGAGCAGTTCTTC
TRBD2 TRBJ2-5 many TRBV9 CASSVGGRAEETQYF TGTGCCAGCAGCGTAGGCGGGAGGGCCGAGGAGACCCAGTACTTC
- TRBJ2-3 many TRBV5-1 CASSLDLGTNTQYF TGCGCCAGCAGCTTGGATCTCGGGACGAATACGCAGTATTTT
TRBD2 TRBJ2-1 many TRBV5-1 CASSSRLAGANEQFF TGCGCCAGCAGCTCTAGACTAGCGGGAGCGAATGAGCAGTTCTTC
- TRBJ2-5 many TRBV15 CATSSGPETQYF TGTGCCACCAGCAGCGGACCGGAGACCCAGTACTTC
TRBD1 TRBJ1-2 many TRBV15 CATSSRTGQYGYTF TGTGCCACCAGCTCACGGACAGGACAGTATGGCTACACCTTC
- TRBJ2-1 many TRBV15 CATSRDLGGNEQFF TGTGCCACCAGCCGCGACCTCGGGGGCAATGAGCAGTTCTTC
- TRBJ1-6 many TRBV5-6 CASSLDWTDNSPLHF TGTGCCAGCAGCTTGGACTGGACAGATAATTCACCCCTCCACTTT
- TRBJ2-2 few TRBV3-1 CASSSRRQTTNTGELFF TGTGCCAGCAGCTCACGCCGACAGACTACCAACACCGGGGAGCTGTTTTTT
- TRBJ2-3 many TRBV5-1 CASSLGSMGVTDTQYF TGCGCCAGCAGCTTGGGGTCAATGGGTGTCACAGATACGCAGTATTTT
TRBD2 TRBJ2-3 many TRBV29-1 CSVGQRGADTQYF TGCAGCGTGGGCCAGCGGGGCGCAGATACGCAGTATTTT
- TRBJ1-2 - TRBV9 CASRGSGEGLYGYTF TGTGCCAGTCGGGGGTCAGGGGAAGGGCTCTATGGCTACACCTTC
- TRBJ1-2 many TRBV24-1 CATSDPGRTSGGYTF TGTGCCACCAGTGACCCCGGACGGACCTCCGGGGGCTACACCTTC
- TRBJ2-3 few TRBV7-3 CASSLGLSTDTQYF TGTGCCAGCAGCCTTGGTCTGAGCACAGATACGCAGTATTTT
- TRBJ1-2 many TRBV4-1 CASSPYLIRTEYGYTF TGCGCCAGCAGCCCATATCTCATTCGGACAGAGTATGGCTACACCTTC
- TRBJ2-5 many TRBV4-2 CASSQNPGEETQYF TGTGCCAGCAGCCAAAACCCAGGGGAAGAGACCCAGTACTTC
- TRBJ2-7 many TRBV6-5 CASRIQGNRYEQYF TGTGCCAGCAGGATACAGGGTAATCGTTACGAGCAGTACTTC
TRBD1 TRBJ1-2 many TRBV4-1 CASSHPGQGSGYTF TGCGCCAGCAGCCACCCTGGACAGGGTTCTGGCTACACCTTC
- TRBJ1-5 many TRBV10-1 CASSESGNQPQHF TGCGCCAGCAGTGAGTCGGGAAATCAGCCCCAGCATTTT
TRBD1 TRBJ2-7 many TRBV6-1 CASTGQDRGGTYEQYF TGTGCCAGCACCGGGCAGGACAGGGGCGGGACCTACGAGCAGTACTTC
- TRBJ2-1 many TRBV6-1 CASSEIGWDSQDEQFF TGTGCCAGCAGTGAAATTGGGTGGGATAGTCAGGATGAGCAGTTCTTC
TRBD2 TRBJ2-2 many TRBV7-2 CASSLGGLAGYTGELFF TGTGCCAGCAGCTTAGGGGGACTAGCGGGGTACACCGGGGAGCTGTTTTTT
- TRBJ2-1 - TRBV19 CASRSSSESSYNEQFF TGTGCCAGTAGATCCTCTAGCGAAAGCTCCTACAATGAGCAGTTCTTC
- TRBJ2-5 many TRBV7-9 CASSQGGGAQETQYF TGTGCCAGCAGCCAGGGTGGGGGGGCGCAGGAGACCCAGTACTTC
TRBD1 TRBJ1-2 many TRBV5-1 CASSLEPQGGYGYTF TGCGCCAGCAGCTTGGAACCTCAGGGGGGCTATGGCTACACCTTC
TRBD2 TRBJ2-5 many TRBV20-1 CSARWTGTSEETQYF TGCAGTGCTAGATGGACTGGGACTAGCGAAGAGACCCAGTACTTC
TRBD1 TRBJ1-6 many TRBV10-3 CAIRDRGYNSPLHF TGTGCCATCAGGGACAGGGGGTATAATTCACCCCTCCACTTT
TRBD1 TRBJ1-2 many TRBV6-6 CASSSTGLYGYTF TGTGCCAGCAGTTCGACAGGGCTCTATGGCTACACCTTC